Following are 31 T cell receptor beta chains from one sample sequenced in a study of memory CD4+ T cells and cytomegalovirus serostatus. Sequenced by immunoSEQ multiplex PCR; TCRdb stores in-frame clones only, minus some. The profile shows tens of thousands of clones, around 80% of them singletons. Single viable CD3+CD4+CD8-CD45RO+ cells were sorted as the memory CD4+ T cells. Sequencing was performed on memory CD4+ T cells from blood. The receptor source for this set is an adult in good health and CMV-seronegative.

This rearrangement joins TRBV19 to TRBJ2-7; TRBD1 might be the D (6 bases). There are 13 residues in the CDR3. Trimming left V 9 bases short and J 1 base short, with 13 bases between. The germline V gene encodes CDR1 LNHDA and CDR2 SQIVND (reference sequence). In DNA, the CDR3 is TGTGCCAGCCAGGGGTCTCAGTCCTACGAGCAGTACTTC. As protein: CASQGSQSYEQYF.

This chain connects TRBV5-1 to TRBJ2-2; D unclear. V lost 1 base, J lost 9 bases, and 10 bases lay in between. The germline V gene has CDR1 SGHRS and CDR2 YFSETQ. The CDR3 consists of 13 residues. The chain's CDR3 is CASSLMRNWELFF. Written as DNA, the CDR3 is TGCGCCAGCAGCTTGATGAGGAATTGGGAGCTGTTTTTT.

This chain connects TRBV6-5 to TRBJ2-7; a weak D match, TRBD2 (6 bases). Trimming left V 5 bases short and J 7 bases short, with 12 bases between. The CDR3 spans 12 residues. Germline loops: CDR1 MNHEY, CDR2 SVGAGI. The CDR3 nucleotides read TGTGCCAGCAGTCCGGCCGGAGGGGAGCAGTACTTC. Translated: CASSPAGGEQYF.

This clone was recorded once. The V gene is TRBV28, the J gene TRBJ1-1; TRBD1 is a possible D gene (6 bases). Trimming left V 5 bases short and J 6 bases short, with 13 bases between. The CDR3 is 13 amino acids. Germline lookup yields CDR1 MDHEN and CDR2 SYDVKM. The CDR3 spells CASSGDRRAEAFF. CDR3 in DNA: TGTGCCAGCAGTGGAGACAGGAGGGCTGAAGCTTTCTTT. Combining the CDR3 with reference TRBV28 and TRBJ1-1 gives the whole variable domain DVKVTQSSRYLVKRTGEKVFLECVQDMDHENMFWYRQDPGLGLRLIYFSYDVKMKEKGDIPEGYSVSREKKERFSLILESASTNQTSMYLCASSGDRRAEAFFGQGTRLTVV.

The rearrangement links TRBV6-1 to TRBJ2-3; D gene ambiguous. The CDR3 contains 13 residues. The germline V gene encodes CDR1 MNHNS and CDR2 SASEGT. The germline V and J ends were trimmed by 10 bases and 1 base, with 12 bases remaining between them. The CDR3 sequence is CATGIRGTDTQYF. CDR3 in DNA: TGTGCCACCGGTATAAGGGGCACAGATACGCAGTATTTT.

The chain combines TRBV4-1 with TRBJ1-5; weak D call: TRBD1 (5 bases). This CDR3 region has 14 residues. The germline CDR1 and CDR2 sequences are MGHRA and YSYEKL. Trimming shortened V by 6 bases and J by 2 bases, and 11 bases separated the two germline ends. The CDR3 protein is CASSRGVGNQPQHF. The CDR3 DNA reads TGCGCCAGCAGTCGGGGGGTGGGCAATCAGCCCCAGCATTTT.

J is TRBJ2-1 and V is TRBV30, with 7 positions matching TRBD2. V was clipped by 2 bases and J by 5 bases; unmatched bases: 6. The CDR3 loop spans 14 amino acids. CDR1 and CDR2 from the germline V gene are GTSNPN and SVGIG (reference sequence). The CDR3 DNA follows: TGTGCCTGGAGTCCCGGACTAGGGAACAATGAGCAGTTCTTC. Translation gives CAWSPGLGNNEQFF.

This chain links TRBV5-1 with TRBJ2-1, with TRBD1 identical over 8 bases. In germline, CDR1 is SGHRS, CDR2 YFSETQ. The CDR3 totals 16 residues. The trim removed 3 bases at V and 0 bases at J, leaving 5 bases unmatched. CDR3 protein: CASSSDGQGSYNEQFF. The CDR3 DNA reads as TGCGCCAGCAGCTCGGACGGACAGGGCTCCTACAATGAGCAGTTCTTC.

The rearrangement uses TRBV6-1 and TRBJ2-5; 11 positions agree with TRBD1. Germline V gives CDR1 MNHNS, CDR2 SASEGT. V shed 10 bases, J shed 5 bases, and the junction held 3 bases outside the gene matches. This CDR3 is built from 12 residues. CDR3 amino acids: CATRDRGETQYF. DNA for the CDR3: TGTGCCACCCGGGACAGGGGGGAGACCCAGTACTTC.

This sequence joins TRBV30 and TRBJ1-1; D is unresolved. This CDR3 has 11 amino acids. The ends were cut back, 4 bases at V and 12 bases at J, with 15 bases in the middle. CDR1 is GTSNPN and CDR2 is SVGIG in the germline V gene (reference sequence). The CDR3 reads CAWKDLNHPFF. The DNA of the CDR3 is TGTGCCTGGAAGGATCTGAATCACCCTTTCTTT.

This chain uses TRBV20-1 with TRBJ2-7, with no clear D. Per the germline V gene, CDR1 is DFQATT and CDR2 is SNEGSKA (reference sequence). CDR3 length: 11 residues. V lost 2 bases and J 4 bases, leaving 6 bases between the germline ends. The CDR3 sequence: CSARREYEQYF. CDR3 in DNA: TGCAGTGCTAGACGTGAGTACGAGCAGTACTTC.

This clone appeared a few times. The chain is built from TRBV28 and TRBJ2-1; weak D call: TRBD2 (5 bases). Per germline, CDR1 MDHEN and CDR2 SYDVKM. The CDR3 runs to 12 residues. Trimming removed 7 bases from V and 8 bases from J, with 12 bases in between. As DNA, the CDR3 is TGTGCCAGCAATTTGGCGGGCGATGAGCAGTTCTTC. Translation: CASNLAGDEQFF.

The chain joins TRBV19 to TRBJ2-4; 10 positions match TRBD1. Germline V lookup: CDR1 LNHDA, CDR2 SQIVND (reference sequence). The CDR3 sequence is 13 residues long. V lost 6 bases to trimming and J lost 6 bases; unmatched junction nucleotides: 2. Written as DNA, the CDR3 is TGTGCCAGTAGCCGGGACAGGGGAAACATTCAGTACTTC. It encodes CASSRDRGNIQYF.

The rearrangement links TRBV11-3 to TRBJ1-1; TRBD1 agrees at 7 bases. V trimming: 5 bases; J trimming: 5 bases; junction bases outside the gene matches: 8. Per germline, CDR1 SGHNT and CDR2 YENEEA. The CDR3 covers 14 residues. CDR3 bases: TGTGCCAGCAGCCAGGGGGGTGAAAGAACTGAAGCTTTCTTT. It translates to CASSQGGERTEAFF.

The V and J genes are TRBV6-6 and TRBJ1-2, with D possibly matching TRBD1 (5 bases). Germline V gene sequence: CDR1 MNHNY, CDR2 SVGAGI (reference sequence). Trimming removed 5 bases at V and 3 bases at J, with 13 bases between. The CDR3 is 14 residues long. The CDR3 region has the DNA TGTGCCAGCAGTAAATACGGAGGGGACTATGGCTACACCTTC. This sequence encodes CASSKYGGDYGYTF.

This clone is labeled medium-sized (0.01 to 0.1%). The chain's CDR3 is CASSLTGTYEQYF. In DNA, the CDR3 is TGTGCCAGCAGTCTTACAGGGACCTACGAGCAGTACTTC. This chain connects TRBV25-1 to TRBJ2-7, with D perhaps matching TRBD1 (6 bases). The CDR3 covers 13 residues. Trimming took off 5 bases at V and 2 bases at J, with 10 bases between the two ends. Germline V gives CDR1 MGHDK, CDR2 SYGVNS.

The chain recombines TRBV6-1 with TRBJ2-5; 8 bases align to TRBD2. The V and J ends lost 5 bases and 5 bases, in that order; junction bases with no gene match: 7. CDR1 MNHNS and CDR2 SASEGT come from the germline V gene. The CDR3 runs 14 residues. This CDR3 reads CASSSGGPGETQYF. The CDR3 DNA reads TGTGCCAGCAGTTCGGGGGGGCCTGGGGAGACCCAGTACTTC.

This clone was counted only a few times. The chain employs TRBV14 and TRBJ2-2; D unresolved. Germline V gene data show CDR1 as SGHDN and CDR2 as FVKESK. This CDR3 comprises 16 residues. Deletions cut 0 bases from V and 1 base from J, with 9 bases between. CDR3 residues: CASSQDLVGNTGELFF. CDR3 coding DNA: TGTGCCAGCAGCCAAGATTTGGTCGGGAACACCGGGGAGCTGTTTTTT. Complete variable domain (other parts from reference TRBV14 and TRBJ2-2): EAGVTQFPSHSVIEKGQTVTLRCDPISGHDNLYWYRRVMGKEIKFLLHFVKESKQDESGMPNNRFLAERTGGTYSTLKVQPAELEDSGVYFCASSQDLVGNTGELFFGEGSRLTVL.

The rearrangement uses TRBV4-3 and TRBJ2-3, with D tentatively TRBD2 (6 bases). V was trimmed by 0 bases and J by 5 bases, leaving 15 bases between them. The germline V gene encodes CDR1 LGHNA and CDR2 YSLEER. The CDR3 contains 16 residues. DNA of the CDR3: TGCGCCAGCAGCCAAGACCCAGGCGGGGTGGGAGATACGCAGTATTTT. This translates into CASSQDPGGVGDTQYF.

The rearrangement links TRBV29-1 to TRBJ1-5; weak D call: TRBD1 (6 bases). Trimming took off 5 bases at V and 5 bases at J, with 10 bases between the two ends. The V gene's germline CDR1 is SQVTM and CDR2 ANQGSEA. This CDR3 has 12 residues. Written as DNA, the CDR3 is TGCAGCGTTTTAGAGGGGGATCAGCCCCAGCATTTT. It translates to CSVLEGDQPQHF.

This chain uses TRBV13 with TRBJ2-5, with no clear D. The CDR3 extends over 11 amino acids. The germline gives CDR1 PRHDT, CDR2 FYEKMQ (reference sequence). Deletions cut 1 base from V and 5 bases from J, with 2 bases between. CDR3 loop: CASSLVETQYF. The CDR3 nucleotides read TGTGCCAGCAGCTTAGTGGAGACCCAGTACTTC. The whole variable domain, remainder taken from reference TRBV13 and TRBJ2-5, is AAGVIQSPRHLIKEKRETATLKCYPIPRHDTVYWYQQGPGQDPQFLISFYEKMQSDKGSIPDRFSAQQFSDYHSELNMSSLELGDSALYFCASSLVETQYFGPGTRLLVL.

The chain recombines TRBV5-4 with TRBJ1-4; D gene uncertain. Trimming shortened V by 2 bases and J by 8 bases, and 16 bases separated the two germline ends. The V gene's germline CDR1 is SGHNT and CDR2 YYREEE (reference sequence). This CDR3 has 15 amino acids. CDR3 nucleotides: TGTGCCAGCAGCTTTGGGATTCTACGAGACGAAAAACTGTTTTTT. As protein: CASSFGILRDEKLFF.

In nucleotides, the CDR3 is TGTGCCATCAGTGATCCATTAGGCGGGTGGGGGGGAACTGAAGCTTTCTTT. Encoded protein: CAISDPLGGWGGTEAFF. The J gene is TRBJ1-1, the V gene TRBV10-3; maybe TRBD1 (5 bases). CDR1 ENHRY and CDR2 SYGVKD come from the germline V gene. V lost 3 bases and J lost 5, with 22 bases in between. The CDR3 extends over 17 amino acids.

This rearrangement joins TRBV5-6 to TRBJ1-6; D remains unclear. This CDR3 region has 12 residues. From germline, CDR1 is SGHDT and CDR2 YYEEEE. The V gene lost 1 base and the J gene lost 9 bases, with 5 bases spanning the gap. The CDR3 loop reads CASSLLSSPLHF. The CDR3 nucleotides are TGTGCCAGCAGCTTGCTCAGTTCACCCCTCCACTTT.

The V gene is TRBV16, the J gene TRBJ1-1; D unclear. The CDR3 is made up of 12 amino acids. With 4 bases removed from V and 7 bases from J, the gap between germline ends came to 10 bases. The V gene's germline CDR1 is KGHSY and CDR2 FQNENV. This CDR3 reads CASSPRSSEAFF. The CDR3 DNA reads as TGTGCCAGCAGCCCTAGGAGCAGTGAAGCTTTCTTT.

This clone was seen just once. The chain couples TRBV7-2 to TRBJ2-6; D perhaps matches TRBD1 (6 bases). V lost 5 bases, J lost 3 bases, and 11 bases lay in between. The CDR3 runs to 15 residues. CDR1 SGHTA and CDR2 FQGNSA come from the germline V gene. The CDR3 loop reads CASSRWDIGANVLTF. The CDR3 bases are TGTGCCAGCAGCCGATGGGACATTGGGGCCAACGTCCTGACTTTC.

This chain connects TRBV28 to TRBJ1-1; D not resolved. This CDR3 region has 18 residues. Germline CDR1 reads MDHEN; CDR2 reads SYDVKM. The V end lost 6 bases, the J end lost 0 bases, and 23 bases lay between the germline ends. The CDR3 protein is CASRVRAVAVNMNTEAFF. CDR3 nucleotide sequence: TGTGCCAGCAGAGTTAGGGCGGTGGCAGTAAACATGAACACTGAAGCTTTCTTT.

CDR3 coding DNA: TGTGCCATACAAGGGGGGGCGACGGGCTACGAGCAGTACTTC. Its protein product is CAIQGGATGYEQYF. This sequence joins TRBV6-1 and TRBJ2-7; D might be TRBD2 (7 bases). CDR1 is MNHNS and CDR2 is SASEGT in the germline V gene. Trimming pared 10 bases from V and 3 bases from J, leaving 19 bases between. This CDR3 spans 14 amino acids.

The V gene is TRBV5-5, the J gene TRBJ1-5, with D unclear. Germline V gene data show CDR1 as SGHKS and CDR2 as YYEKEE (reference sequence). The V gene lost 2 bases and the J gene lost 4 bases, with 7 bases spanning the gap. The CDR3 length is 13 residues. This chain's CDR3 is CASSFALNQPQHF. As DNA, the CDR3 is TGTGCCAGCAGCTTTGCCCTGAATCAGCCCCAGCATTTT.

This chain connects TRBV27 to TRBJ2-1; 7 bases align to TRBD2. The length of the CDR3 is 16 residues. V lost 5 bases to trimming and J lost 5 bases; unmatched junction nucleotides: 12. Per the germline V gene, CDR1 is MNHEY and CDR2 is SMNVEV (reference sequence). The CDR3 loop reads CASSPPMTSTNNEQFF. The CDR3 DNA is TGTGCCAGCAGTCCTCCGATGACTAGCACTAACAATGAGCAGTTCTTC.

This clone was seen a few times. The chain couples TRBV28 to TRBJ1-2; 8 bases are a match to TRBD1. The CDR3 has 17 amino acids. With V trimmed by 2 bases and J by 0 bases, 8 bases remained unmatched. Germline V gene data show CDR1 as MDHEN and CDR2 as SYDVKM. The CDR3 nucleotides are TGTGCCAGCAGTTTAGTGACAGGGGCGACTTCTAACTATGGCTACACCTTC. Translation: CASSLVTGATSNYGYTF.